The 27 T cell receptor beta chains below come from one sample, sequenced in a study of CD8 T cells in ankylosing spondylitis. Findings and limits, study-wide: A motif of 7 to 9 highly homologous TCR beta variants was seen as apparently characteristic of ankylosing spondylitis blood.

TCRdb ran MiXCR on the 5' RACE reads and lists one entry per CDR3 protein. The sample comprises more than 500,000 distinct CDR3 sequences, less than 6% of which are singletons, and under 4.5% rests with the top ten. Their recognized antigens are unknown. The sample was blood, either unsorted or a sorted T cell fraction (not recorded which). These receptor sequences come from a male donor with ankylosing spondylitis.

In this sample, this clonotype turned up many times. The chain couples TRBV29-1 to TRBJ2-1; 9 bases agree with TRBD2. CDR1 and CDR2 (germline): SQVTM, ANQGSEA. Germline trimming cut 7 bases from V and 11 bases from J; bases unmatched to any gene: 12. The CDR3 is 13 residues long. This CDR3 is CSGQQASGNKQFF. The DNA for the CDR3 is TGCAGCGGTCAGCAGGCTAGCGGGAATAAGCAGTTCTTC.

The sample holds many counts of this clonotype. The rearrangement links TRBV18 to TRBJ1-4; D might be TRBD1 (6 bases). V was clipped by 6 bases and J by 8 bases, with 16 bases between them. Looked up from germline, CDR1 is KGHSH and CDR2 is LQKENI. CDR3 length: 14 amino acids. Written as DNA, the CDR3 is TGTGCCAGCTCCCCCGTAGGGGGGAAGGAAAAACTGTTTTTT. Its protein product is CASSPVGGKEKLFF.

The table lists this clonotype with many counts. This chain connects TRBV29-1 to TRBJ2-3, with 11 bases identical to TRBD2. With 1 base clipped from V and 0 bases from J, the junction kept 9 bases outside the gene matches. Germline values: CDR1 SQVTM, CDR2 ANQGSEA. The CDR3 has 18 residues. CDR3 amino acids: CSVEVGRLAGTSTDTQYF. The CDR3 bases are TGCAGCGTTGAAGTGGGGCGACTAGCGGGAACTAGCACAGATACGCAGTATTTT.

This clonotype has a count of ten or more. The J gene is TRBJ2-2, the V gene TRBV4-3; TRBD1 or TRBD2 may be the D gene (5 bases each). The V gene lost 9 bases and the J gene lost 3 bases, with 14 bases spanning the gap. Germline V CDR1 and CDR2: LGHNA, YSLEER. The CDR3 sequence is 14 residues long. The CDR3 is CASGTIRDTGELFF. The CDR3 DNA reads TGCGCCAGTGGGACCATCCGAGACACCGGGGAGCTGTTTTTT.

In its sample, this clonotype was seen many times. The chain recombines TRBV29-1 with TRBJ2-7; no reliable D call. CDR1 and CDR2 (germline): SQVTM, ANQGSEA. This CDR3 spans 13 amino acids. The germline V and J ends were trimmed by 4 bases and 1 base, with 11 bases remaining between them. In nucleotides, the CDR3 is TGCAGCGTTGCAGTCGGCCGATCCTACGAGCAGTACTTC. Translating it yields CSVAVGRSYEQYF.

This clonotype has a count of ten or more. This chain links TRBV12-3 or TRBV12-4 with TRBJ2-1; 9 nucleotides align to TRBD1. V shed 4 bases, J shed 5 bases, and the junction held 9 bases outside the gene matches. This CDR3 has 16 residues. CDR3 sequence: CASSYSGTGSHNEQFF. The CDR3 nucleotides are TGTGCCAGCAGTTATTCCGGGACAGGGAGCCACAATGAGCAGTTCTTC.

This clonotype was detected many times. This chain joins TRBV4-2 and TRBJ2-7; 9 bases align to TRBD1. Germline V gives CDR1 LGHNA, CDR2 YNFKEQ. The CDR3 runs 15 residues. The ends lost 1 base at V and 4 bases at J; junction bases unmatched: 5. The CDR3 DNA reads TGTGCCAGCAGCCAAGGCTGGGGACAGGGTTACGAGCAGTACTTC. This gives the protein CASSQGWGQGYEQYF.

This clonotype was counted many times. V and J are TRBV20-1 and TRBJ1-2; D is uncertain. CDR3 length equals 12 residues. Between the trimmed V and J ends, which lost 5 bases and 8 bases, there was a span of 15 bases. The germline CDR1 and CDR2 sequences are DFQATT and SNEGSKA (reference sequence). CDR3 nucleotides: TGCAGTGCTTCAGACGCCGGTCTAGGCTACACCTTC. This translates into CSASDAGLGYTF.

This clonotype was detected many times. This sequence joins TRBV12-3 or TRBV12-4 and TRBJ1-2; D is undetermined. CDR3 size: 11 residues. V lost 6 bases, J lost 5 bases, and 7 bases lay in between. DNA of the CDR3: TGTGCCAGCAGCCACAGTTATGGCTACACCTTC. It specifies CASSHSYGYTF.

This clonotype was counted at least ten times. J is TRBJ2-3 and V is TRBV12-3 or TRBV12-4, with D possibly matching TRBD1 (5 bases). The germline V and J ends were trimmed by 8 bases and 6 bases, with 18 bases remaining between them. CDR3 length: 14 residues. The CDR3 sequence is CASQGPFGWDTQYF. CDR3 nucleotides: TGTGCCAGCCAGGGCCCTTTCGGTTGGGATACGCAGTATTTT.

Concerning this clonotype itself: This CDR3 fails to terminate in the conserved phenylalanine or tryptophan, so it likely reflects a read error. This chain links TRBV10-3 with TRBJ2-2; D is uncertain. This CDR3 has 13 amino acids. Germline lookup yields CDR1 ENHRY and CDR2 SYGVKD. The V end lost 8 bases, the J end lost 5 bases, and 12 bases lay between the germline ends. CDR3 residues: CAIGPTPTGELFV. The CDR3 DNA reads as TGTGCCATCGGTCCTACCCCAACCGGGGAGCTGTTTGTT.

In its sample, this clonotype was seen many times. This sequence joins TRBV12-5 and TRBJ1-2; D is possibly TRBD1 (6 bases). The length of the CDR3 is 13 residues. Germline assignment: CDR1 LGHNT and CDR2 FRNRAP. V was pared by 4 bases and J by 6 bases, with 12 bases between. CDR3 sequence: CASGSRDRNGYTF. CDR3 sequence (DNA): TGTGCTAGTGGTTCCCGCGACAGGAATGGCTACACCTTC.

This clonotype occurred a few times. The chain has TRBV14 and TRBJ2-1, with TRBD2 as a possible D gene (6 bases). Trimming cost V 4 bases and J 10 bases, with 11 bases left between them. Per germline, CDR1 SGHDN and CDR2 FVKESK. The CDR3 has 12 amino acids. CDR3 nucleotides: TGTGCCAGCAGCCCAGAACGGGGGGAGCAGTTCTTC. Encoded protein: CASSPERGEQFF.

This clonotype occurred many times. This sequence joins TRBV6-5 and TRBJ2-7; D is undetermined. Trimming removed 0 bases at V and 0 bases at J, with 6 bases between. CDR1 MNHEY and CDR2 SVGAGI come from the germline V gene. This CDR3 is 14 amino acids long. The chain's CDR3 is CASSYSLTSYEQYF. CDR3 DNA: TGTGCCAGCAGTTACTCCCTAACCTCCTACGAGCAGTACTTC.

This clonotype was detected ten times or more. The chain uses TRBV5-1 and TRBJ2-2; 8 bases line up with TRBD1. After removal of 0 bases from V and 2 bases from J, the junction contained 3 bases not matched to a gene. From germline, CDR1 is SGHRS and CDR2 YFSETQ. The CDR3 covers 16 residues. CDR3 sequence: CASSLVPGGNTGELFF. CDR3 sequence (DNA): TGCGCCAGCAGCTTGGTACCAGGGGGCAACACCGGGGAGCTGTTTTTT. The full variable domain, rest sourced from reference TRBV5-1 and TRBJ2-2, is KAGVTQTPRYLIKTRGQQVTLSCSPISGHRSVSWYQQTPGQGLQFLFEYFSETQRNKGNFPGRFSGRQFSNSRSEMNVSTLELGDSALYLCASSLVPGGNTGELFFGEGSRLTVL.

This chain links TRBV11-2 with TRBJ2-4; TRBD1 is a possible D gene (6 bases). Trimming stripped 1 base from V and 5 bases from J, with 12 bases between. The germline V gene has CDR1 SGHAT and CDR2 FQNNGV. This CDR3 is 15 amino acids long. CDR3 nucleotides: TGTGCCAGCAGCTTAGTTTGGGGGCCCCAAAACATTCAGTACTTC. Translated: CASSLVWGPQNIQYF. The full variable domain, with the rest looked up from reference TRBV11-2 and TRBJ2-4, is EAGVAQSPRYKIIEKRQSVAFWCNPISGHATLYWYQQILGQGPKLLIQFQNNGVVDDSQLPKDRFSAERLKGVDSTLKIQPAKLEDSAVYLCASSLVWGPQNIQYFGAGTRLSVL.

This clonotype was seen ten or more times. The chain links TRBV29-1 to TRBJ2-7; 7 bases align to TRBD2. The germline V gene has CDR1 SQVTM and CDR2 ANQGSEA. V lost 4 bases, J lost 2 bases, and 8 bases stayed unmatched. The CDR3 runs to 14 residues. The CDR3 reads CSVVGGRGPYEQYF. The CDR3 DNA is TGCAGCGTTGTGGGGGGGAGAGGACCCTACGAGCAGTACTTC.

This clonotype was detected ten times or more. The V gene is TRBV12-3 or TRBV12-4, the J gene TRBJ2-7, with 9 positions matching TRBD1. This CDR3 has 13 residues. Trimming took 6 bases from V and 6 from J; bases not matched to a gene: 6. CDR3 amino acids: CASRERDRAEQYF. The CDR3 region has the DNA TGTGCCAGCAGAGAAAGGGACAGGGCCGAGCAGTACTTC.

This clonotype was detected ten times or more. The rearrangement joins TRBV6-2 or TRBV6-3 to TRBJ1-1; the D gene is possibly TRBD1 (6 bases). Germline loops: CDR1 MNHEY, CDR2 SVGEGT. Trimming stripped 8 bases from V and 5 bases from J, with 18 bases between. CDR3 length: 14 amino acids. In DNA, the CDR3 is TGTGCCAGCCTCCGGGGGAGGGGGAAGACTGAAGCTTTCTTT. It codes for CASLRGRGKTEAFF.

The V call is TRBV18, the J call TRBJ2-1; D possibly corresponds to TRBD2 (6 bases). V was pared by 6 bases and J by 2 bases, with 17 bases between. The CDR3 totals 16 residues. Looked up from germline, CDR1 is KGHSH and CDR2 is LQKENI. CDR3: CASSSNAGRTYNEQFF. The CDR3 DNA sequence: TGTGCCAGCTCTTCGAACGCGGGAAGAACCTACAATGAGCAGTTCTTC.

This clonotype appeared a few times. The chain recombines TRBV5-1 with TRBJ2-1; possible D gene TRBD2, 5 bases. Germline V gene lookup returns CDR1 SGHRS and CDR2 YFSETQ. CDR3 length: 14 residues. V was pared by 4 bases and J by 3 bases, with 11 bases between. CDR3 loop: CASSPEGGYNEQFF. The CDR3 DNA reads TGCGCCAGCAGCCCAGAGGGCGGCTACAATGAGCAGTTCTTC.

This clonotype was counted many times. This rearrangement joins TRBV29-1 to TRBJ1-3; D uncertain. CDR3 length: 13 residues. Germline V gene lookup returns CDR1 SQVTM and CDR2 ANQGSEA. Trimming cost V 3 bases and J 1 base, with 7 bases left between them. For the CDR3, the DNA is TGCAGCGTTGATTCGGGATCTGGAAACACCATATATTTT. This codes for CSVDSGSGNTIYF.

The chain has TRBV18 and TRBJ1-3, with TRBD1 matching over 8 bases. The germline CDR1 and CDR2 sequences are KGHSH and LQKENI. J was trimmed by 0 bases and V by 6 bases; bases with no gene match: 7. The CDR3 runs to 16 residues. The CDR3 sequence: CASSVGQAASGNTIYF. CDR3 DNA sequence: TGTGCCAGCTCCGTGGGACAGGCCGCCTCTGGAAACACCATATATTTT.

This clonotype showed up many times. V and J are TRBV10-3 and TRBJ2-2; no clear D. Germline assignment: CDR1 ENHRY and CDR2 SYGVKD. V was trimmed by 7 bases and J by 2 bases, leaving 8 bases between them. CDR3 size: 13 residues. In DNA form, the CDR3 reads TGTGCCATCACTGGTTCCAACACCGGGGAGCTGTTTTTT. The encoded protein is CAITGSNTGELFF.

This clonotype has at least ten counts. This chain joins TRBV5-5 and TRBJ1-3; D not certain. The V and J ends lost 1 base and 0 bases respectively, with 8 bases between them. In germline, CDR1 is SGHKS, CDR2 YYEKEE (reference sequence). The CDR3 runs 15 residues. CDR3 region: CASSLNGISGNTIYF. The CDR3 DNA reads as TGTGCCAGCAGCTTGAACGGCATCTCTGGAAACACCATATATTTT.

This clonotype has a count of ten or more. This rearrangement joins TRBV6-2 or TRBV6-3 to TRBJ1-6; no reliable D call. V lost 3 bases and J lost 10, with 7 bases in between. Germline lookup yields CDR1 MNHEY and CDR2 SVGEGT. The CDR3 contains 12 residues. The CDR3 DNA is TGTGCCAGCAGTTATGCGAAATCACCCCTCCACTTT. The encoded protein is CASSYAKSPLHF.

This clonotype showed up many times. V is TRBV5-1 and J is TRBJ2-7, with 8 bases fitting TRBD2. CDR1 is SGHRS and CDR2 is YFSETQ in the germline V gene. The CDR3 has 19 amino acids. The V gene end was trimmed by 2 bases and the J gene end by 3 bases; junction bases not matched to a gene: 19. CDR3 sequence reads: CASSFHPLTGTRDHYEQYF. The CDR3 region has the DNA TGCGCCAGCAGCTTTCACCCCTTAACCGGGACTAGGGACCACTACGAGCAGTACTTC.